This T cell receptor beta chain is drawn from a study of T cells in lung cancer brain metastases. Measured with immunoSEQ multiplex PCR; TCRdb has only the in-frame clones, and not every one. The data contain roughly 4,200 clones, around 90% of them singletons. Trimming at V came to 3 bases and at J to 2 bases, leaving 7 bases not matched to a gene. CDR3 length: 16 residues. Germline loops: CDR1 SQVTM, CDR2 ANQGSEA. This sequence was found in a man aged 55 to 70 with non-small cell lung cancer. This rearrangement joins TRBV29-1 to TRBJ2-4, with 10 bases identical to TRBD1. The specimen sequenced was tumor tissue from the primary lung tumor. The CDR3 is CSVELTGGATKNIQYF. The CDR3 DNA reads TGCAGCGTTGAGCTGACAGGGGGCGCAACCAAAAACATTCAGTACTTC.